What follows are 6 T cell receptor beta chains derived from one specimen sequenced in a study of radiotherapy plus CTLA-4 blockade in lung cancer. Only in-frame clones appear in the TCRdb table, and some are missing; sequencing was by immunoSEQ multiplex PCR. This table holds under 25,000 clones, over 70% found once. The sample was peripheral blood, taken from a patient treated with radiotherapy plus ipilimumab. All receptors come from a human donor with non-small cell lung cancer who had stable disease on radiotherapy plus ipilimumab.

This clone was counted a single time. J is TRBJ2-1 and V is TRBV4-2; the D gene could be TRBD1 or TRBD2 (5 bases each). CDR1 is LGHNA, CDR2 YNFKEQ, per germline. The ends were cut back, 2 bases at V and 6 bases at J, with 14 bases in the middle. The CDR3 runs 15 residues. CDR3 coding DNA: TGTGCCAGCAGCCAATTACTAGATGGGGGCAATGAGCAGTTCTTC. It encodes CASSQLLDGGNEQFF.

This clone was seen a few times. The chain employs TRBV2 and TRBJ2-1; the match to TRBD2 covers 7 bases. This CDR3 spans 16 amino acids. Germline CDR1 is SNHLY and CDR2 is FYNNEI. V was pared by 2 bases and J by 6 bases, with 10 bases of the junction left unmatched. As DNA, the CDR3 is TGTGCCAGCAGTGAACGGGTAGCGGGTGGCCTCAATGAGCAGTTCTTC. Its translation is CASSERVAGGLNEQFF.

This clone is medium-sized (0.01 to 0.1%) in the sample. The chain combines TRBV5-1 with TRBJ2-7; 10 bases match TRBD2. The germline gives CDR1 SGHRS, CDR2 YFSETQ. The CDR3 has 15 amino acids. The ends lost 4 bases at V and 6 bases at J; junction bases unmatched: 10. The CDR3 DNA is TGCGCCAGCAGCAGGGGGACTAGCGATTACAGCGAGCAGTACTTC. Its translation: CASSRGTSDYSEQYF.

J is TRBJ1-1 and V is TRBV28; D ambiguous. The CDR3 totals 15 residues. V shed 6 bases and J shed 3 bases, with 17 bases lying between them. Germline V lookup: CDR1 MDHEN, CDR2 SYDVKM. The CDR3 region is CASSHLTPKDTEAFF. The CDR3 bases are TGTGCCAGCAGCCACCTAACCCCGAAAGACACTGAAGCTTTCTTT.

This clone was found a few times. The chain joins TRBV27 to TRBJ1-1; TRBD1 matches at 7 bases. V shed 3 bases and J 4 bases; nucleotides not matched to a gene: 5. The CDR3 totals 14 residues. Germline-derived CDR1 and CDR2 are MNHEY and SMNVEV (reference sequence). Here the CDR3 reads CASSFLTGFTEAFF. The CDR3 DNA reads as TGTGCCAGCAGTTTCCTGACAGGGTTCACTGAAGCTTTCTTT.

This chain links TRBV29-1 with TRBJ1-2; D uncertain. Germline lookup yields CDR1 SQVTM and CDR2 ANQGSEA. Trimming shortened V by 6 bases and J by 3 bases, and 14 bases separated the two germline ends. This CDR3 has 13 residues. The CDR3 is CSVDKMSDYGYTF. CDR3 nucleotide sequence: TGCAGCGTCGATAAGATGAGTGACTATGGCTACACCTTC.